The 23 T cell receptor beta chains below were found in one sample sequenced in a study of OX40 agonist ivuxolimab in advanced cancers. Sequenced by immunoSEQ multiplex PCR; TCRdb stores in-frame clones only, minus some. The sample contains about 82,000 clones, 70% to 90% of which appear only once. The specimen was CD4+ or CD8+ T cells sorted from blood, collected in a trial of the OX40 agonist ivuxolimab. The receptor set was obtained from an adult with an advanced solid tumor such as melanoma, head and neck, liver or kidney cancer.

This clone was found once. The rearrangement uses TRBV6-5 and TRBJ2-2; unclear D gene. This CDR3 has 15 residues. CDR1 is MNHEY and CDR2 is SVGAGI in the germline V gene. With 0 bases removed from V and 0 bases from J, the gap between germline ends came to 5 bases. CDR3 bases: TGTGCCAGCAGTTACTCTCAGACGAACACCGGGGAGCTGTTTTTT. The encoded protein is CASSYSQTNTGELFF.

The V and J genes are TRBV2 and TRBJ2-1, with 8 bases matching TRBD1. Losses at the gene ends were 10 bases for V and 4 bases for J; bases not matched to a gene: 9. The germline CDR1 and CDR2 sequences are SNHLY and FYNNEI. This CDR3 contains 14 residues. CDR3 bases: TGTGCCACCATTCCAGGGGGCGCTTACAATGAGCAGTTCTTC. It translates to CATIPGGAYNEQFF.

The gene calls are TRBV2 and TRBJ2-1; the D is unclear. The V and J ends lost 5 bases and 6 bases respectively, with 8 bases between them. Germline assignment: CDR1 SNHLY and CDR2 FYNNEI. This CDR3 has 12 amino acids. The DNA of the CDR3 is TGTGCCAGCAGTCGGGTATCCAATGAGCAGTTCTTC. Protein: CASSRVSNEQFF.

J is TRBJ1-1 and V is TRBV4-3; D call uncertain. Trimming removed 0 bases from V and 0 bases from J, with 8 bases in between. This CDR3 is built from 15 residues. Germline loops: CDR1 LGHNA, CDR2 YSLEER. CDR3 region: CASSQEAWLNTEAFF. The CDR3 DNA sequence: TGCGCCAGCAGCCAAGAAGCCTGGCTGAACACTGAAGCTTTCTTT.

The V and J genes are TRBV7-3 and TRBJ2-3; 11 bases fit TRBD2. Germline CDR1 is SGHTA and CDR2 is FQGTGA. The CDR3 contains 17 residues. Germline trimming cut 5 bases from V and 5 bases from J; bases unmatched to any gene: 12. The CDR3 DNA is TGTGCCAGCAGCCGCAACGAAGGCACTAGCGGGAGAGATACGCAGTATTTT. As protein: CASSRNEGTSGRDTQYF.

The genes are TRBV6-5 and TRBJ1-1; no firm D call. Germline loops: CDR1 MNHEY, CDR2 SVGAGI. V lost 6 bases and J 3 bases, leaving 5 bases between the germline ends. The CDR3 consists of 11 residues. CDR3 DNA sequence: TGTGCCAGCAGGAGGGACACTGAAGCTTTCTTT. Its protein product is CASRRDTEAFF.

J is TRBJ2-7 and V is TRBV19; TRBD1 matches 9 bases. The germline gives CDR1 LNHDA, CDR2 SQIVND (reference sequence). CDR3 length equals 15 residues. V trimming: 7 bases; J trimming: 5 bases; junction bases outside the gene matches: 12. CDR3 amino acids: CASTIPDRGFDEQYF. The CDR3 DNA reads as TGTGCCAGTACCATCCCGGACAGGGGCTTTGACGAGCAGTACTTC.

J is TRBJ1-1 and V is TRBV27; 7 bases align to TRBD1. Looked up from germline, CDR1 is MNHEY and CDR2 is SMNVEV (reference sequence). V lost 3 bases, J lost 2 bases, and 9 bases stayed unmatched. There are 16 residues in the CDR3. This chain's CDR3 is CASSFSRGQSNTEAFF. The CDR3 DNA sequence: TGTGCCAGCAGTTTTTCCCGGGGACAGAGTAACACTGAAGCTTTCTTT.

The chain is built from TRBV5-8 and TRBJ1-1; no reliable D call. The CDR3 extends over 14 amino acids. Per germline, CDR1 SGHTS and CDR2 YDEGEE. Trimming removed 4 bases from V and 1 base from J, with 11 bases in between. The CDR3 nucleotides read TGTGCCAGCAGCCTGGCGGTTGAGAACACTGAAGCTTTCTTT. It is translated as CASSLAVENTEAFF.

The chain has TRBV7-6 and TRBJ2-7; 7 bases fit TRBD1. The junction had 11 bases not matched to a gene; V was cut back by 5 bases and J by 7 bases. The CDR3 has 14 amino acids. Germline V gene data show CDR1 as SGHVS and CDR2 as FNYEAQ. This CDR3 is CASSRDEGAREQYF. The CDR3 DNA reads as TGTGCCAGCAGCCGGGACGAGGGGGCGAGGGAGCAGTACTTC.

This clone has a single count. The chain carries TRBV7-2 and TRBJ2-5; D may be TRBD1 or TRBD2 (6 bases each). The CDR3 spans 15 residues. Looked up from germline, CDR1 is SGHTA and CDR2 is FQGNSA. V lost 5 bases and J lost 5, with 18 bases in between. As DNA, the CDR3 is TGTGCCAGCAGCCCTCCCGGGGGCACTGGGGAGACCCAGTACTTC. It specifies CASSPPGGTGETQYF.

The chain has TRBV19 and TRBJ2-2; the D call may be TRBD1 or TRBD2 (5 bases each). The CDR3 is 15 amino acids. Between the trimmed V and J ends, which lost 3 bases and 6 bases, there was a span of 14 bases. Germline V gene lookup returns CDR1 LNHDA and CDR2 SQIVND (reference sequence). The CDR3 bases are TGTGCCAGTAGTATTAGCAAAGGGGACCCCGGGGAGCTGTTTTTT. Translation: CASSISKGDPGELFF.

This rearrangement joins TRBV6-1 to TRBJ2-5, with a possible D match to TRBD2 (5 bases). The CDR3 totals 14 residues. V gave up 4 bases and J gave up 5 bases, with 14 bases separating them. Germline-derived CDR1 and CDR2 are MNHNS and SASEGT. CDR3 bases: TGTGCCAGCAGTGTAGTTGAGGGTCTTGAGACCCAGTACTTC. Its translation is CASSVVEGLETQYF.

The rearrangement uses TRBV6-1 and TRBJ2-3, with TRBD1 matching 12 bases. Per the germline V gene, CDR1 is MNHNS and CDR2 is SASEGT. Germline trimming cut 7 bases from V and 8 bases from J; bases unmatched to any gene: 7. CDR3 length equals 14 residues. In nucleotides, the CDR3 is TGTGCCAGCAAACCGGGACAGGGGGCTCGTACGCAGTATTTT. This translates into CASKPGQGARTQYF.

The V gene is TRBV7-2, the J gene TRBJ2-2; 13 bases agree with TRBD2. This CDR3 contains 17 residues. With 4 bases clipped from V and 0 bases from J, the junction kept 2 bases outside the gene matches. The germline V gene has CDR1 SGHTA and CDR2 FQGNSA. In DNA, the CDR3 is TGTGCCAGCAGCTCCGGGACTAGCGGGGCGAACACCGGGGAGCTGTTTTTT. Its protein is CASSSGTSGANTGELFF.

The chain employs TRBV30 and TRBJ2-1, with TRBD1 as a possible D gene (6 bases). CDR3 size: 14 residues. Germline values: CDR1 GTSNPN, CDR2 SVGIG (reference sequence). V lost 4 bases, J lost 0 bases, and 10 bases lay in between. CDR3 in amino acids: CAWITGTSYNEQFF. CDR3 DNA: TGTGCCTGGATAACAGGGACCTCCTACAATGAGCAGTTCTTC.

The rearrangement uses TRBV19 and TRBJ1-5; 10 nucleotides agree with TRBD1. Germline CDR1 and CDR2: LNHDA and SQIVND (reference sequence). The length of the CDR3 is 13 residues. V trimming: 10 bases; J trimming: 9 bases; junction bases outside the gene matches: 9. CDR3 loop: CAIGGTGVLPQHF. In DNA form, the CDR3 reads TGTGCCATAGGCGGGACAGGGGTTCTGCCCCAGCATTTT. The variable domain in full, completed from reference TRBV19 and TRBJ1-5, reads DGGITQSPKYLFRKEGQNVTLSCEQNLNHDAMYWYRQDPGQGLRLIYYSQIVNDFQKGDIAEGYSVSREKKESFPLTVTSAQKNPTAFYLCAIGGTGVLPQHFGDGTRLSIL.

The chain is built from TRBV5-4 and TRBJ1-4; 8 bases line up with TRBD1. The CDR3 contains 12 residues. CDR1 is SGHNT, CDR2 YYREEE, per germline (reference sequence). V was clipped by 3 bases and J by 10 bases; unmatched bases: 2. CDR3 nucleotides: TGTGCCAGCAGCTATGACAGGGGAAAACTGTTTTTT. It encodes CASSYDRGKLFF.

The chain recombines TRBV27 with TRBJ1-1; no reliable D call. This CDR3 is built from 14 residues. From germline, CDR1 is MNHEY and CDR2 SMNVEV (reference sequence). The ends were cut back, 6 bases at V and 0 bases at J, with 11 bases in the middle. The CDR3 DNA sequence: TGTGCCAGCAGCTTGACATTAATGAACACTGAAGCTTTCTTT. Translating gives CASSLTLMNTEAFF.

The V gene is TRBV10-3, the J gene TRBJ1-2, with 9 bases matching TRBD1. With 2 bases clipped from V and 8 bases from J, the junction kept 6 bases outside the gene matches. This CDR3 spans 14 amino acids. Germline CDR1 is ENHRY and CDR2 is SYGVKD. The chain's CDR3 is CAISETGQGAGYTF. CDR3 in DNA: TGTGCCATCAGTGAGACGGGACAGGGCGCGGGCTACACCTTC.

The CDR3 bases are TGTGCCAGCAGCGTTGAGCGGGGGGGCACCGGGGAGCTGTTTTTT. Amino acids: CASSVERGGTGELFF. This sequence joins TRBV9 and TRBJ2-2; TRBD2 aligns across 10 bases. The V and J ends lost 2 bases and 4 bases, in that order; junction bases with no gene match: 2. The CDR3 consists of 15 residues. CDR1 and CDR2 from the germline V gene are SGDLS and YYNGEE.

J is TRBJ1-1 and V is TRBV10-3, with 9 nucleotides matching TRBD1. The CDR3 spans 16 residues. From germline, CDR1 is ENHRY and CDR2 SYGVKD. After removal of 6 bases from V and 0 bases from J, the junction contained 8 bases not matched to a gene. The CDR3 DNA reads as TGTGCCATCAGGGAGCGACAGGGGGTTATGAACACTGAAGCTTTCTTT. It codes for CAIRERQGVMNTEAFF.

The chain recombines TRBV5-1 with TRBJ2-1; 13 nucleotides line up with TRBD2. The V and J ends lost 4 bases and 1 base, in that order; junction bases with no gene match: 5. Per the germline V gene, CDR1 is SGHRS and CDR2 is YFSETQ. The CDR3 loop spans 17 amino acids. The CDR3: CASSQGLAGSSYNEQFF. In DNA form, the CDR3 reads TGCGCCAGCAGCCAGGGACTAGCGGGATCTTCCTACAATGAGCAGTTCTTC. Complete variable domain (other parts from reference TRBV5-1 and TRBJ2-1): KAGVTQTPRYLIKTRGQQVTLSCSPISGHRSVSWYQQTPGQGLQFLFEYFSETQRNKGNFPGRFSGRQFSNSRSEMNVSTLELGDSALYLCASSQGLAGSSYNEQFFGPGTRLTVL.